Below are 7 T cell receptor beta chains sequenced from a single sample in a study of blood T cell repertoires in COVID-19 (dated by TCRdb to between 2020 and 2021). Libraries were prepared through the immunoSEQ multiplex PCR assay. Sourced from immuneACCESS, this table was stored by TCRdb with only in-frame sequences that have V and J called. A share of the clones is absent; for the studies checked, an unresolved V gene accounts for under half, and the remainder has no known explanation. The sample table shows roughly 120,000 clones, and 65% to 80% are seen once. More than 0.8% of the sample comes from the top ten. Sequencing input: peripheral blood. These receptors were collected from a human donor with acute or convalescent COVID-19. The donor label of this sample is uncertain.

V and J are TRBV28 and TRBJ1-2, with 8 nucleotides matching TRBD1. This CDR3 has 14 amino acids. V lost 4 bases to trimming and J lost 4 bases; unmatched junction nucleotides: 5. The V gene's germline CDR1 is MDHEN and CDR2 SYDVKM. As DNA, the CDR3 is TGTGCCAGCAGTTCGGCGGGACAGGTCTATGGCTACACCTTC. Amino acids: CASSSAGQVYGYTF.

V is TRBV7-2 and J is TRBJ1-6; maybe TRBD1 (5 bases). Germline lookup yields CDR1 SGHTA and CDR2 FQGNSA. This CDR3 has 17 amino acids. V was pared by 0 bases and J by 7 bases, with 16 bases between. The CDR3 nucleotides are TGTGCCAGCAGCTTAGCGTCTTTGGCGGGACCGAATTCACCCCTCCACTTT. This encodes CASSLASLAGPNSPLHF.

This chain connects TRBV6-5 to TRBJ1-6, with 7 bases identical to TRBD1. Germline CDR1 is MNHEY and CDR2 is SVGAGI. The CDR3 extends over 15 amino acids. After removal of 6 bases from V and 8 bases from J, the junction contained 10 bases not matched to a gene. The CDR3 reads CASSLNRGSYSPLHF. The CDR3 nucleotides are TGTGCCAGCAGCCTGAACAGGGGTTCCTATTCACCCCTCCACTTT.

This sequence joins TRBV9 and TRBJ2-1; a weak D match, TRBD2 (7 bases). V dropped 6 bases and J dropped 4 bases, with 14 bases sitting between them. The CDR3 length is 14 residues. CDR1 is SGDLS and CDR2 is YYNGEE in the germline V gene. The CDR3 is CASTLGGAYNEQFF. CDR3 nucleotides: TGTGCCAGCACCTTAGGGGGGGCTTACAATGAGCAGTTCTTC.

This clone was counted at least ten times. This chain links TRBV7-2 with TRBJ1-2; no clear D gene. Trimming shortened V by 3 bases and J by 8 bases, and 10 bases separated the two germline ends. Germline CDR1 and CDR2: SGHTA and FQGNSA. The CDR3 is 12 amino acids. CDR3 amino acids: CASSFSQRGYTF. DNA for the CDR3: TGTGCCAGCAGCTTCTCCCAGAGGGGCTACACCTTC. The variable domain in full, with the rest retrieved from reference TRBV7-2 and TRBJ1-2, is GAGVSQSPSNKVTEKGKDVELRCDPISGHTALYWYRQSLGQGLEFLIYFQGNSAPDKSGLPSDRFSAERTGGSVSTLTIQRTQQEDSAVYLCASSFSQRGYTFGSGTRLTVV.

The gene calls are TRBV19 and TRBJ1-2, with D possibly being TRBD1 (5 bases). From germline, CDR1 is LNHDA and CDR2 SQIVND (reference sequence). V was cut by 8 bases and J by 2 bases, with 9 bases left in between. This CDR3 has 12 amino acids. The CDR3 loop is CASVGGNYGYTF. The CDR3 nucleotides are TGTGCCAGTGTGGGGGGGAACTATGGCTACACCTTC. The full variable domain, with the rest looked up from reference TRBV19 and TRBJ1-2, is DGGITQSPKYLFRKEGQNVTLSCEQNLNHDAMYWYRQDPGQGLRLIYYSQIVNDFQKGDIAEGYSVSREKKESFPLTVTSAQKNPTAFYLCASVGGNYGYTFGSGTRLTVV.

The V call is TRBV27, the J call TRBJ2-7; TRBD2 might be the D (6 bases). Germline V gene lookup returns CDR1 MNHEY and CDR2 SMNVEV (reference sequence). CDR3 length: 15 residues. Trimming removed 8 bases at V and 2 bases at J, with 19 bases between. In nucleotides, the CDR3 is TGTGCCAGCCAAACGCGCGGGACTGCACCCTACGAGCAGTACTTC. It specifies CASQTRGTAPYEQYF.